Below, 22 T cell receptor beta chains from the same sample are listed, as sequenced in a study of T cell repertoires in cytomegalovirus infection. Which antigens these TCRs recognize remains unknown. TCRdb fed the reads into MiXCR, producing one record per CDR3 protein. Here the sample spans about 470,000 distinct CDR3 sequences, about 44% being singletons. The material was cultured PBMCs, obtained from culture after CMV antigen stimulation. The receptors derive from a human donor in good health (CMV status not recorded). Some clones in this sample may be carry-over from other donors' samples.

The chain links TRBV5-4 to TRBJ1-2; no reliable D call. This CDR3 region has 14 residues. The V end was cut by 4 bases, the J end by 5 bases, with 15 bases between. CDR1 is SGHNT, CDR2 YYREEE, per germline (reference sequence). The CDR3 coding sequence is TGTGCCAGCAGCGGTACAACCAACTTTTATGGCTACACCTTC. This sequence encodes CASSGTTNFYGYTF.

The chain has TRBV12-3 or TRBV12-4 and TRBJ2-5, with 14 bases identical to TRBD2. The CDR3 contains 15 residues. J lost 10 bases, V lost 5 bases, and 9 bases had no gene match. The CDR3 DNA is TGTGCCAGCAGTAAGGGACTAGCGGGAGCTGCAGTCCAGTACTTC. Protein: CASSKGLAGAAVQYF.

The chain employs TRBV7-6 and TRBJ2-6; the match to TRBD1 covers 10 bases. Unmatched junction bases numbered 8, after V lost 0 bases and J lost 0 bases. CDR1 is SGHVS, CDR2 FNYEAQ, per germline. CDR3 length equals 20 residues. CDR3 in DNA: TGTGCCAGCAGCTTAGCGGATATTGGACAGGGGGACTCTGGGGCCAACGTCCTGACTTTC. Protein: CASSLADIGQGDSGANVLTF.

This clonotype was observed a handful of times. The V call is TRBV4-2, the J call TRBJ2-1; D call uncertain. This CDR3 is built from 12 residues. The V end lost 0 bases, the J end lost 15 bases, and 12 bases lay between the germline ends. Germline CDR1 LGHNA, CDR2 YNFKEQ. The CDR3 DNA reads TGTGCCAGCAGCCAAGATGGGGATAAGTTGTTCTTC. Residues: CASSQDGDKLFF.

The rearrangement links TRBV6-5 to TRBJ2-7, with D perhaps TRBD1 (5 bases). Germline CDR1 and CDR2: MNHEY and SVGAGI. V lost 8 bases and J 2 bases, leaving 13 bases between the germline ends. The CDR3 consists of 13 residues. This CDR3 is CASGTGGTYEQYF. In DNA form, the CDR3 reads TGTGCCAGCGGCACAGGTGGGACCTACGAGCAGTACTTC.

The V gene is TRBV5-1, the J gene TRBJ2-1; TRBD1 aligns across 10 bases. The CDR3 contains 15 residues. Germline-derived CDR1 and CDR2 are SGHRS and YFSETQ. Trimming at V came to 0 bases and at J to 8 bases, leaving 5 bases not matched to a gene. The CDR3 reads CASSLGGTGDYEQFF. For the CDR3, the DNA is TGCGCCAGCAGCTTGGGAGGGACAGGGGATTATGAGCAGTTCTTC.

The V and J genes are TRBV7-8 and TRBJ2-1; 12 bases line up with TRBD2. Germline V gene sequence: CDR1 SGHVS, CDR2 FQNEAQ. V gave up 4 bases and J gave up 0 bases; unmatched junction bases: 10. The CDR3 runs to 19 residues. CDR3 coding DNA: TGTGCCAGCAGCTCTCTCCGGGGACTAGCGGGTAGCTCCTACAATGAGCAGTTCTTC. Its translation is CASSSLRGLAGSSYNEQFF.

This clonotype was found a few times. The genes are TRBV28 and TRBJ1-2; possibly TRBD1 for D (5 bases). Germline lookup yields CDR1 MDHEN and CDR2 SYDVKM. Trimming pared 6 bases from V and 4 bases from J, leaving 6 bases between. The CDR3 contains 11 residues. This CDR3 is CASRQVYGYTF. The CDR3 DNA reads as TGTGCCAGCAGACAGGTCTATGGCTACACCTTC.

The J gene is TRBJ2-2, the V gene TRBV5-1, with TRBD2 as a possible D gene (5 bases). The CDR3 totals 16 residues. Germline V gene sequence: CDR1 SGHRS, CDR2 YFSETQ. V was pared by 3 bases and J by 3 bases, with 15 bases between. The CDR3 here is CASSSGGTYYTGELFF. DNA for the CDR3: TGCGCCAGCAGCTCAGGAGGCACCTATTACACCGGGGAGCTGTTTTTT.

This rearrangement joins TRBV7-2 to TRBJ2-4; no clear D. V dropped 5 bases and J dropped 5 bases, with 13 bases sitting between them. Looked up from germline, CDR1 is SGHTA and CDR2 is FQGNSA. This CDR3 has 14 residues. The CDR3 nucleotides read TGTGCCAGCAGCCGGATGGGCGTTCAAAACATTCAGTACTTC. Protein sequence: CASSRMGVQNIQYF.

This chain uses TRBV5-8 with TRBJ1-1, with D uncertain. This CDR3 comprises 11 residues. Germline V lookup: CDR1 SGHTS, CDR2 YDEGEE. The CDR3 reads CVSPDYTEAFF. As DNA, the CDR3 is TGTGTCTCCCCCGATTACACTGAAGCTTTCTTT.

The V and J genes are TRBV6-2 or TRBV6-3 and TRBJ2-7; 10 bases match TRBD2. Germline V CDR1 and CDR2: MNHEY, SVGEGT. J lost 4 bases, V lost 6 bases, and 6 bases had no gene match. CDR3 length: 14 amino acids. CDR3: CASRSLAGIYEQYF. The CDR3 DNA follows: TGTGCCAGCAGGTCACTAGCGGGGATATACGAGCAGTACTTC.

This clonotype showed up just a few times. One end of the junction varies from germline; a read error may be responsible. This chain links TRBV6-1 with TRBJ2-3; TRBD2 might be the D (5 bases). In germline, CDR1 is MNHNS, CDR2 SASEGT. This CDR3 region has 13 residues. The CDR3 nucleotides are TGTGCCAGCGGTGAAGGACTCGGAGATACGCAGTATTTT. This codes for CASGEGLGDTQYF.

This clonotype showed up just a few times. The chain is built from TRBV6-1 and TRBJ2-7; TRBD1 matches 10 bases. This CDR3 has 15 amino acids. Germline CDR1 reads MNHNS; CDR2 reads SASEGT. Losses at the gene ends were 3 bases for V and 3 bases for J; bases not matched to a gene: 5. CDR3 coding DNA: TGTGCCAGCAGTGATTTTGGGACAGGGGACTACGAGCAGTACTTC. This codes for CASSDFGTGDYEQYF.

This chain links TRBV10-3 with TRBJ2-2; D ambiguous. CDR1 is ENHRY, CDR2 SYGVKD, per germline. Trimming left V 0 bases short and J 8 bases short, with 10 bases between. CDR3 length equals 14 residues. The DNA of the CDR3 is TGTGCCATCAGTGAGTCGTCGGCGGCGGGGGAGCTGTTTTTT. Its translation: CAISESSAAGELFF.

This chain joins TRBV25-1 and TRBJ1-3; the D is unclear. V was shortened by 6 bases and J by 2 bases, with 20 bases between the two germline ends. Germline loops: CDR1 MGHDK, CDR2 SYGVNS. The CDR3 extends over 17 amino acids. The CDR3 protein is CASSKNHWATAGNTIYF. The CDR3 coding sequence is TGTGCCAGCAGCAAAAACCACTGGGCCACCGCTGGAAACACCATATATTTT.

The gene calls are TRBV7-6 and TRBJ2-7, with D unclear. Germline loops: CDR1 SGHVS, CDR2 FNYEAQ. V was clipped by 2 bases and J by 2 bases, with 13 bases between them. The CDR3 loop spans 15 amino acids. The CDR3 DNA is TGTGCCAGCAGCTTATACCCGGGCGCTACCTACGAGCAGTACTTC. Translated, it gives CASSLYPGATYEQYF.

This clonotype occurred a few times. The rearrangement joins TRBV7-9 to TRBJ2-7; no reliable D call. The CDR3 contains 15 residues. Germline V lookup: CDR1 SEHNR, CDR2 FQNEAQ (reference sequence). V gave up 5 bases and J gave up 2 bases, with 16 bases separating them. Here the CDR3 DNA reads TGTGCCAGCAGCACCGACTCCCCCTCACCCTACGAGCAGTACTTC. Translating gives CASSTDSPSPYEQYF.

This clonotype was picked up a small number of times. The chain employs TRBV12-3 or TRBV12-4 and TRBJ1-5; a possible D gene is TRBD1 (5 bases). The CDR3 covers 14 residues. V lost 6 bases and J 3 bases, leaving 12 bases between the germline ends. CDR3 DNA: TGTGCCAGCAGCTCCGACAGCCTCAATCAGCCCCAGCATTTT. Translated, it gives CASSSDSLNQPQHF.

This clonotype was counted only a few times. The chain links TRBV18 to TRBJ1-5, with 9 bases fitting TRBD1. CDR1 and CDR2 from the germline V gene are KGHSH and LQKENI. V lost 5 bases, J lost 4 bases, and 6 bases stayed unmatched. This CDR3 has 15 residues. The CDR3 here is CASSSTTGGNQPQHF. The DNA for the CDR3 is TGTGCCAGCTCATCTACGACAGGGGGGAATCAGCCCCAGCATTTT.

V usage is TRBV5-5 and J usage is TRBJ1-1, with TRBD1 matching over 8 bases. The CDR3 totals 15 residues. The germline V gene encodes CDR1 SGHKS and CDR2 YYEKEE (reference sequence). The junction had 11 bases not matched to a gene; V was cut back by 3 bases and J by 7 bases. Written as DNA, the CDR3 is TGTGCCAGCAGCTACACCCCAGGGGGCCAGGGTGAAGCTTTCTTT. Protein sequence: CASSYTPGGQGEAFF.

The chain recombines TRBV20-1 with TRBJ2-3; D might be TRBD2 (6 bases). V was cut by 3 bases and J by 3 bases, with 19 bases left in between. Germline lookup yields CDR1 DFQATT and CDR2 SNEGSKA (reference sequence). This CDR3 region has 16 residues. Here the CDR3 DNA reads TGCAGTGCTAGTAGGCCCCGTTCGGGGGTTACAGATACGCAGTATTTT. Translation: CSASRPRSGVTDTQYF.